This entry lists 3 T cell receptor beta chains sequenced from one sample in a study of blood T cells in healthy people across ages. Sample-barcoded 5' priming and a J-beta primer mix drove a second PCR of 7 to 11 cycles. MiXCR, applied by TCRdb to the 5' RACE reads, yields one record per CDR3 protein. The sample lists approximately 900,000 distinct CDR3 sequences; around 46% were seen once. The source material was blood. The receptors come from a man between 25 and 39 years old in good health.

This clonotype turned up a few times. The CDR3 coding sequence is TGCAGCGTTGAACGGGGGGCGCTTGAGCAGTACTTC. Amino acids: CSVERGALEQYF. The V gene is TRBV29-1, the J gene TRBJ2-5; a possible D gene is TRBD2 (7 bases). There are 12 residues in the CDR3. Trimming took off 2 bases at V and 11 bases at J, with 15 bases between the two ends. Germline values: CDR1 SQVTM, CDR2 ANQGSEA.

This clonotype was picked up many times. V and J are TRBV28 and TRBJ2-1, with D perhaps TRBD2 (5 bases). Trimming left V 4 bases short and J 5 bases short, with 15 bases between. Per germline, CDR1 MDHEN and CDR2 SYDVKM. This CDR3 is built from 15 residues. The CDR3 sequence is CASSSEGLGDNEQFF. DNA of the CDR3: TGTGCCAGCAGTTCTGAAGGACTCGGGGACAATGAGCAGTTCTTC.

The chain employs TRBV2 and TRBJ1-1; no firm D call. Germline assignment: CDR1 SNHLY and CDR2 FYNNEI. The germline V and J ends were trimmed by 4 bases and 0 bases, with 9 bases remaining between them. The CDR3 runs to 14 residues. DNA of the CDR3: TGTGCCAGCAGTGGAAGGGTCATGAACACTGAAGCTTTCTTT. Protein: CASSGRVMNTEAFF.